The 11 T cell receptor beta chains presented below share a single source sample, sequenced in a study of T cells in Graves' hyperthyroidism and ophthalmopathy. Amplified regions were TCR beta CDR3 sequences from RNA transcripts. HTBI primers drove first-round RT-PCR of the TCR CDR3. Each CDR3 protein gets one entry after TCRdb re-called the multiplex PCR reads with MiXCR. The sample yields about 680,000 distinct CDR3 sequences, 35% seen once. Sequenced: blood. The receptors come from a woman aged 40-49 years with Graves' hyperthyroidism.

The V call is TRBV15, the J call TRBJ1-1; D not resolved. Germline CDR1 and CDR2: LNHNV and YYDKDF (reference sequence). Between the trimmed V and J ends, which lost 3 bases and 5 bases, there was a span of 16 bases. CDR3 size: 15 residues. The CDR3 sequence: CATSRKFALGTEAFF. The CDR3 nucleotides are TGTGCCACCAGCAGGAAATTCGCACTGGGGACTGAAGCTTTCTTT. The whole variable domain, filled in from reference TRBV15 and TRBJ1-1, reads DAMVIQNPRYQVTQFGKPVTLSCSQTLNHNVMYWYQQKSSQAPKLLFHYYDKDFNNEADTPDNFQSRRPNTSFCFLDIRSPGLGDTAMYLCATSRKFALGTEAFFGQGTRLTVV.

This rearrangement joins TRBV7-2 to TRBJ2-2, with 11 bases identical to TRBD2. The CDR3 sequence is 15 residues long. V shed 6 bases and J 3 bases; nucleotides not matched to a gene: 3. Germline V gene sequence: CDR1 SGHTA, CDR2 FQGNSA. The CDR3 spells CASRPGLADTGELFF. In DNA form, the CDR3 reads TGTGCCAGCAGGCCGGGACTAGCGGACACCGGGGAGCTGTTTTTT.

The J gene is TRBJ1-2, the V gene TRBV25-1; weak D call: TRBD1 (5 bases). CDR3 length: 15 residues. V was shortened by 6 bases and J by 4 bases, with 18 bases between the two germline ends. Germline CDR1 is MGHDK and CDR2 is SYGVNS. For the CDR3, the DNA is TGTGCCAGCAGGCTTTCCACAGGCGGCGGCTATGGCTACACCTTC. This sequence encodes CASRLSTGGGYGYTF.

This clonotype was observed a few times. This chain links TRBV7-9 with TRBJ2-5; 7 nucleotides line up with TRBD2. The J call may be faulty, since TRBJ2-1 better matches the DNA end. The CDR3 spans 14 residues. Germline V CDR1 and CDR2: SEHNR, FQNEAQ (reference sequence). CDR3 sequence: CASSLAGGPNEQFF. DNA for the CDR3: TGTGCCAGCAGCTTAGCGGGAGGGCCAAATGAGCAGTTCTTC.

This clonotype was detected only a few times. The chain recombines TRBV6-5 with TRBJ2-7; the D call may be TRBD1 or TRBD2 (5 bases each). This CDR3 is 14 amino acids long. In germline, CDR1 is MNHEY, CDR2 SVGAGI. The V and J ends lost 3 bases and 3 bases respectively, with 12 bases between them. The CDR3 is CASSYMRGGYEQYF. The CDR3 coding sequence is TGTGCCAGCAGTTATATGAGGGGCGGCTACGAGCAGTACTTC.

The chain is built from TRBV6-2 or TRBV6-3 and TRBJ2-7, with D possibly matching TRBD1 (6 bases). The CDR3 covers 14 residues. The germline V gene has CDR1 MNHEY and CDR2 SVGEGT. V lost 7 bases and J lost 4, with 17 bases in between. The CDR3 DNA reads as TGTGCCAGCATCAAACAGGGAGTTTCGTACGAGCAGTACTTC. As protein: CASIKQGVSYEQYF.

This clonotype was recorded at least ten times. The genes are TRBV6-5 and TRBJ2-5; D gene uncertain. Trimming removed 0 bases at V and 5 bases at J, with 16 bases between. This CDR3 has 16 amino acids. Germline CDR1 MNHEY, CDR2 SVGAGI. CDR3 in DNA: TGTGCCAGCAGTTACTCGGTCAACCCAAGTGGGGAGACCCAGTACTTC. It translates to CASSYSVNPSGETQYF.

The chain couples TRBV20-1 to TRBJ1-5; 7 bases are a match to TRBD1. CDR3 length: 15 amino acids. Germline values: CDR1 DFQATT, CDR2 SNEGSKA (reference sequence). The ends lost 2 bases at V and 4 bases at J; junction bases unmatched: 8. The CDR3 DNA reads TGCAGTGCTAGACCTACCGGGACAGCTAATCAGCCCCAGCATTTT. Its protein product is CSARPTGTANQPQHF.

This clonotype was observed at least ten times. The rearrangement uses TRBV10-2 and TRBJ2-5, with D perhaps matching TRBD1 or TRBD2 (5 bases each). This CDR3 region has 14 residues. V dropped 7 bases and J dropped 2 bases, with 14 bases sitting between them. Per the germline V gene, CDR1 is WSHSY and CDR2 is SAAADI. The CDR3 DNA reads as TGCGCCAGCAACCCCTCGGGACCACAAGAGACCCAGTACTTC. Residues: CASNPSGPQETQYF.

This clonotype appeared a few times. The CDR3 reads CASSADRPPNYGYTF. CDR3 coding DNA: TGCGCCAGCAGCGCCGACAGGCCCCCTAACTATGGCTACACCTTC. This chain joins TRBV5-1 and TRBJ1-2; the D gene is possibly TRBD1 (6 bases). CDR3 size: 15 residues. V was cut by 4 bases and J by 0 bases, with 13 bases left in between. Germline lookup yields CDR1 SGHRS and CDR2 YFSETQ.

This rearrangement joins TRBV10-3 to TRBJ2-6; D ambiguous. Germline assignment: CDR1 ENHRY and CDR2 SYGVKD. This CDR3 region has 14 residues. V was clipped by 5 bases and J by 2 bases, with 7 bases between them. CDR3 DNA: TGTGCCATCAGTATCGCCGCTGGGGCCAACGTCCTGACTTTC. Its protein product is CAISIAAGANVLTF.